Detailed here is one T cell receptor beta chain. Antigen specificity is unknown. Sequencing used immunoSEQ multiplex PCR; TCRdb keeps in-frame clones, though not all of them. The table records about 120,000 clones, just under 95% of them present only once. The germline gives CDR1 SGHDN, CDR2 FVKESK. The CDR3 runs to 17 residues. V was pared by 1 base and J by 5 bases, with 9 bases of the junction left unmatched. This entry is derived from a study of graft-versus-host responses after intestinal transplantation. Study conclusions and caveats: Allograft graft-versus-host to host-versus-graft clonal ratios ran high in patients with graft-donor T cell macrochimerism. Early post-transplant falls in HvG clones accompanied the peak levels of circulating GvH clones.

The chain recombines TRBV14 with TRBJ1-5, with TRBD1 matching over 9 bases. This specimen consisted of unstimulated CD4+ T cells sorted from spleen or lymph node cells, obtained before intestinal transplant. The receptor was isolated from a human donor who received an intestinal transplant. The CDR3 coding sequence is TGTGCCAGCAGCCAAGGGGGGACAGGGAGGTTTGATCAGCCCCAGCATTTT. This codes for CASSQGGTGRFDQPQHF.